The rows below give T cell receptor beta chains drawn from one sample of a study of shared clonotypes between healthy human individuals. This table comes from immunoSEQ multiplex PCR, and its TCRdb copy is limited to in-frame clones, with some not included. This sample yields about 550,000 clones, of which around 95% are seen a single time; roughly 0.1% belongs to the top ten. Sequenced material: naive CD8+ T cells sorted from blood. The receptor source for this set is a woman in her 30s in good health. Both conserved end residues are part of each CDR3. D genes are given only for firm matches. Part of the rows lack a size; the others show once, few, many or a class for expanded clones.

D gene,clone size,V gene,J gene,CDR3 protein,CDR3 DNA
TRBD2,-,TRBV6-9,TRBJ2-5,CASRIDLAGGPETQYF,TGTGCCAGCAGAATAGATCTAGCGGGAGGGCCTGAGACCCAGTACTTC
-,-,TRBV27,TRBJ2-7,CASSLGQGGPYEQYF,TGTGCCAGCAGTTTAGGTCAGGGGGGCCCCTACGAGCAGTACTTC
-,-,TRBV5-1,TRBJ2-7,CASSLLGPQGGEQYF,TGCGCCAGCAGCTTGTTGGGGCCCCAGGGGGGCGAGCAGTACTTC
-,-,TRBV28,TRBJ2-5,CASSPIIGGETQYF,TGTGCCAGCAGCCCGATCATAGGGGGGGAGACCCAGTACTTC
TRBD2,-,TRBV4-1,TRBJ2-1,CASSQSGSPYNEQFF,TGCGCCAGCAGCCAGAGCGGGAGCCCATACAATGAGCAGTTCTTC
-,-,TRBV4-1,TRBJ2-5,CASSQEPGASETQYF,TGCGCCAGCAGCCAAGAACCGGGGGCTTCGGAGACCCAGTACTTC
-,-,TRBV5-4,TRBJ1-2,CASSSDTEFHGYTF,TGTGCCAGCAGCTCGGACACCGAGTTTCATGGCTACACCTTC
TRBD2,-,TRBV11-2,TRBJ2-1,CASRSERELDEQFF,TGTGCCAGCAGATCGGAGCGGGAGCTCGATGAGCAGTTCTTC
-,-,TRBV28,TRBJ1-1,CASSFSGTRNTEAFF,TGTGCCAGCAGTTTCTCAGGGACACGTAACACTGAAGCTTTCTTT
-,-,TRBV6-5,TRBJ1-2,CASWEGLYGYTF,TGTGCCAGCTGGGAAGGTCTCTATGGCTACACCTTC
TRBD1,-,TRBV4-1,TRBJ1-1,CASTDYRGENTEAFF,TGCGCCAGCACCGATTACAGGGGTGAGAACACTGAAGCTTTCTTT
-,-,TRBV4-1,TRBJ2-7,CASSQVNLGFGFEQYF,TGCGCCAGCAGCCAAGTGAATTTGGGGTTCGGCTTCGAGCAGTACTTC
-,-,TRBV7-8,TRBJ2-7,CASSRQDFSAYEQYF,TGTGCCAGCAGCCGACAGGATTTTTCGGCCTACGAGCAGTACTTC
-,-,TRBV10-2,TRBJ2-3,CASSALAVTDTQYF,TGCGCCAGCAGTGCTTTAGCGGTCACAGATACGCAGTATTTT
-,-,TRBV27,TRBJ2-3,CASSSNTDTQYF,TGTGCCAGCAGTTCAAACACAGATACGCAGTATTTT
-,-,TRBV13,TRBJ2-5,CASGTGSRETQYF,TGTGCCAGCGGAACAGGGTCCCGAGAGACCCAGTACTTC
-,-,TRBV4-1,TRBJ1-1,CASSQGLWRVNTEAFF,TGCGCCAGCAGCCAAGGTCTTTGGAGGGTGAACACTGAAGCTTTCTTT
-,-,TRBV5-6,TRBJ2-1,CASSWGPNEQFF,TGTGCCAGCAGCTGGGGGCCCAATGAGCAGTTCTTC
TRBD2,-,TRBV5-6,TRBJ2-7,CASSFGGGSDEQYF,TGTGCCAGCAGCTTCGGCGGGGGATCCGACGAGCAGTACTTC
-,-,TRBV6-1,TRBJ1-5,CASSEEAWQPQHF,TGTGCCAGCAGTGAAGAGGCCTGGCAGCCCCAGCATTTT
TRBD1,-,TRBV27,TRBJ2-5,CASRLWTGDQETQYF,TGTGCCAGCAGACTATGGACAGGGGACCAAGAGACCCAGTACTTC
TRBD1,-,TRBV7-9,TRBJ2-7,CASSSNVGTAKVATYEQYF,TGTGCCAGCAGCTCGAATGTCGGGACAGCGAAAGTCGCTACCTACGAGCAGTACTTC
-,-,TRBV4-1,TRBJ1-1,CASSQTGQTNTEAFF,TGCGCCAGCAGCCAAACCGGACAGACGAACACTGAAGCTTTCTTT
TRBD2,-,TRBV7-9,TRBJ2-7,CASSLVSGTSYEQYF,TGTGCCAGCAGCTTAGTTAGCGGGACCTCCTACGAGCAGTACTTC
-,-,TRBV5-6,TRBJ1-1,CASTTQEDRRPKAFF,TGTGCCAGCACCACTCAAGAAGATCGACGGCCAAAAGCTTTCTTT
-,few,TRBV29-1,TRBJ1-1,CSVVLGNTEAFF,TGCAGCGTTGTGTTGGGGAACACTGAAGCTTTCTTT
-,-,TRBV28,TRBJ2-7,CASSSPRDSTYEQYF,TGTGCCAGCAGTTCTCCACGAGACAGCACCTACGAGCAGTACTTC
-,-,TRBV7-9,TRBJ2-7,CASSLTGTEYEQYF,TGTGCCAGCAGCTTAACTGGGACTGAATACGAGCAGTACTTC
-,once,TRBV5-8,TRBJ2-6,CASSLGDAGPGANVLTF,TGTGCCAGCAGCTTGGGTGATGCGGGACCTGGGGCCAACGTCCTGACTTTC
TRBD2,-,TRBV5-1,TRBJ2-2,CASSSGLAENTGELFF,TGCGCCAGCAGCTCCGGTCTAGCGGAAAACACCGGGGAGCTGTTTTTT
-,-,TRBV11-3,TRBJ2-1,CASSRRDGHNEQFF,TGTGCCAGCAGCCGCCGGGACGGACACAATGAGCAGTTCTTC
-,-,TRBV27,TRBJ2-7,CASSRGSTSHYEQYF,TGTGCCAGCAGTCGGGGGTCAACCTCACACTACGAGCAGTACTTC
TRBD2,-,TRBV11-2,TRBJ2-2,CASSTPGLASTGELFF,TGTGCCAGCAGCACCCCGGGACTAGCGAGTACCGGGGAGCTGTTTTTT
TRBD1,-,TRBV11-2,TRBJ2-3,CAGQGSTDTQYF,TGTGCCGGACAGGGGAGCACAGATACGCAGTATTTT
TRBD2,few,TRBV6-4,TRBJ2-7,CASSDSAGGGEQYF,TGTGCCAGCAGTGACTCGGCGGGAGGAGGCGAGCAGTACTTC
-,-,TRBV11-2,TRBJ1-1,CASSPGDRRNTEAFF,TGTGCCAGCAGCCCCGGGGACCGGCGGAACACTGAAGCTTTCTTT
TRBD2,once,TRBV7-9,TRBJ2-3,CASRSGSAGGAQYF,TGTGCCAGCAGATCAGGGTCGGCGGGAGGGGCGCAGTATTTT
-,-,TRBV5-4,TRBJ2-7,CASSSEMGRQYF,TGTGCCAGCAGCTCAGAAATGGGGCGGCAGTACTTC
-,-,TRBV19,TRBJ1-5,CASRGRGGNQPQHF,TGTGCCAGTAGGGGCAGGGGAGGCAATCAGCCCCAGCATTTT
-,-,TRBV4-2,TRBJ2-1,CASAQGGQGGYNEQFF,TGTGCCAGCGCCCAAGGGGGGCAGGGGGGCTACAATGAGCAGTTCTTC
-,-,TRBV7-9,TRBJ2-1,CASSLVTYDEQFF,TGTGCCAGCAGCTTAGTAACGTATGATGAGCAGTTCTTC
-,-,TRBV11-2,TRBJ2-2,CASSFGQPDAGELFF,TGTGCCAGCAGCTTCGGCCAACCGGATGCCGGGGAGCTGTTTTTT
TRBD1,-,TRBV5-6,TRBJ2-7,CASSLGTGGEQYF,TGTGCCAGCAGCTTGGGCACAGGGGGCGAGCAGTACTTC
TRBD1,-,TRBV15,TRBJ1-4,CATSIFQGADEKLFF,TGTGCCACCAGCATTTTCCAGGGGGCTGATGAAAAACTGTTTTTT
-,-,TRBV27,TRBJ2-7,CASSLSGGLTYEQYF,TGTGCCAGCAGTTTATCGGGAGGCCTAACCTACGAGCAGTACTTC
-,-,TRBV30,TRBJ1-3,CAWSVVGFSGNTIYF,TGTGCCTGGAGTGTGGTGGGCTTCTCTGGAAACACCATATATTTT
-,-,TRBV29-1,TRBJ1-1,CSVDGGLGHMNTEAFF,TGCAGCGTTGATGGGGGCTTAGGACACATGAACACTGAAGCTTTCTTT
TRBD2,-,TRBV29-1,TRBJ2-3,CSVEGGSSDTQYF,TGCAGCGTTGAAGGCGGGAGTAGCGATACGCAGTATTTT
-,few,TRBV9,TRBJ2-1,CASSRTSSGGEQFF,TGTGCCAGCAGCCGGACTTCATCTGGTGGTGAGCAGTTCTTC
-,-,TRBV19,TRBJ2-1,CASSIGSSYNEQFF,TGTGCCAGTAGTATAGGGAGCTCCTACAATGAGCAGTTCTTC
-,-,TRBV6-1,TRBJ1-1,CASSEVSGWEAFF,TGTGCCAGCAGTGAAGTGTCGGGGTGGGAAGCTTTCTTT
-,-,TRBV21-1,TRBJ2-7,CASRGAGTGPHEQYF,TGTGCCAGCAGAGGGGCCGGGACAGGGCCCCACGAGCAGTACTTC
TRBD2,-,TRBV11-2,TRBJ2-7,CASSVAGSTYEQYF,TGTGCCAGCAGCGTAGCGGGCTCAACCTACGAGCAGTACTTC